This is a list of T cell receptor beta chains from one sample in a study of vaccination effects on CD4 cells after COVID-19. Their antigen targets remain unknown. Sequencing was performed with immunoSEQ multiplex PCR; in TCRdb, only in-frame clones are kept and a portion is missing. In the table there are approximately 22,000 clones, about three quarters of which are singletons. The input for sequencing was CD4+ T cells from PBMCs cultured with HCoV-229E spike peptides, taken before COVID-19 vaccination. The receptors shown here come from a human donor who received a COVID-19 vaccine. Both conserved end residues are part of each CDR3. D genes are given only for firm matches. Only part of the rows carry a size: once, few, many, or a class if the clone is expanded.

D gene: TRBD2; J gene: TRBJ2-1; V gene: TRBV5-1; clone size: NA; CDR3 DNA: TGCGCCAGCCGGCTCTCGCTAGCGGGGGGGCCGAGTGAGCAGTTCTTC; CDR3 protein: CASRLSLAGGPSEQFF
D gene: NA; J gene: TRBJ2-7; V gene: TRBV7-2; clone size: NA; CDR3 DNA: TGTGCCAGCAGCTATACGGCAGACTACGAGCAGTACTTC; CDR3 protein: CASSYTADYEQYF
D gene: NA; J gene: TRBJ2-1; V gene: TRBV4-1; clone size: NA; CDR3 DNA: TGCGCCAGCAGCCAAGACCGGGACTCCGGCCTACCATCCTACAATGAGCAGTTCTTC; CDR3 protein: CASSQDRDSGLPSYNEQFF
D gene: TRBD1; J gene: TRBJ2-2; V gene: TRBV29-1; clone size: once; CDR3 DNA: TGCAGCGCCCGACAGGGCGGCACCGGGGAGCTGTTTTTT; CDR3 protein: CSARQGGTGELFF
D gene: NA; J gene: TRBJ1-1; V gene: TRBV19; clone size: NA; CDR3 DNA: TGTGCCAGTAGTATCGGGGGGGAAGCTTTCTTT; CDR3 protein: CASSIGGEAFF
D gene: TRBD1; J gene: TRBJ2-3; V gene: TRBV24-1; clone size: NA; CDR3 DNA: TGTGCCACCAGTGATCCGGGACAGGGCACAGATACGCAGTATTTT; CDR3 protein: CATSDPGQGTDTQYF
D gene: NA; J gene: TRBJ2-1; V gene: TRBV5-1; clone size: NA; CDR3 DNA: TGCGCCAGCAGCCCTCTCGGGTCTAGCGCAGGAGGGTACAATGAGCAGTTCTTC; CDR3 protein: CASSPLGSSAGGYNEQFF
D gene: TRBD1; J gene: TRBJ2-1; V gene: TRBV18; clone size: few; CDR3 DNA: TGTGCCAGCTCGGTGGGACAGGACGCCTCCTACAATGAGCAGTTCTTC; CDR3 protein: CASSVGQDASYNEQFF
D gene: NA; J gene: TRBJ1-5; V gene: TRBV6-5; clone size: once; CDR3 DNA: TGTGCCTGCGGGGATAGCAATCAGCCCCAGCATTTT; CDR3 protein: CACGDSNQPQHF
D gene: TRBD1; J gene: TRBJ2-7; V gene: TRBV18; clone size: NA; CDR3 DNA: TGTGCCAGCTCTCTAACCCGACAGGGGGGCTACGAGCAGTACTTC; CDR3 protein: CASSLTRQGGYEQYF
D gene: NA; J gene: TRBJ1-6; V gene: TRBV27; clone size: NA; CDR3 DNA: TGTGCCAGCAGCCGAAAAACTAATTCACCCCTCCACTTT; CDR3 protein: CASSRKTNSPLHF
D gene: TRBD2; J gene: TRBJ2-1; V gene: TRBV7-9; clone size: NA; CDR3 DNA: TGTGCCAGCAGCTTAGCAGGGACTAGCGGAACCAATGAGCAGTTCTTC; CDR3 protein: CASSLAGTSGTNEQFF
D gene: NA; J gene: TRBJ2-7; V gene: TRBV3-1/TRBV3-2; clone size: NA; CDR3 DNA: TGTGCCAGCAGCGACCAGTTGAAGACGGGAGTGGGGGAGCAGTACTTC; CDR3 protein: CASSDQLKTGVGEQYF
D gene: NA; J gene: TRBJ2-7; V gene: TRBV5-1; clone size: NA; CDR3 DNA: TGCGCCAGCAGCTTGGCGTCAGGGGAAGAGCAGTACTTC; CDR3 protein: CASSLASGEEQYF
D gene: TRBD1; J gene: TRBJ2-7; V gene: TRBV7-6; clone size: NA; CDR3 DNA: TGTGCCAGCAGCTTAGCCGGGACAGGGTCCTACGAGCAGTACTTC; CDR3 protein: CASSLAGTGSYEQYF
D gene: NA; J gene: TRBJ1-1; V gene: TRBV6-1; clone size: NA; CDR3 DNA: TGTGCCAGCAGTGAAATACCAGGGTGGGGGGGATCGCAAGCTTTCTTT; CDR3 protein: CASSEIPGWGGSQAFF
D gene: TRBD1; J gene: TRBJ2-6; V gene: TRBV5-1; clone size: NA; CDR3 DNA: TGCGCCAGCAACGACAGGGTGGGGGCTGGGGCCAACGTCCTGACTTTC; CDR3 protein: CASNDRVGAGANVLTF
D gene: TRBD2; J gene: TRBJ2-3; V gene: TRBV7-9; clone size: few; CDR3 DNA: TGTGCCAGCAGCATCACGGGGGGAACCTCCACAGATACGCAGTATTTT; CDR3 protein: CASSITGGTSTDTQYF
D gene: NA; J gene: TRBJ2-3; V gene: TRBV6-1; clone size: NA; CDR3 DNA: TGTGCCAGCAGTGAAGGAAGTCTTTCAGATACGCAGTATTTT; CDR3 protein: CASSEGSLSDTQYF
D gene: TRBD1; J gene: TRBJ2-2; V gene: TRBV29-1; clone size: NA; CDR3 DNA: TGCAGCGTTGGGGGACAGGCGAACACCGGGGAGCTGTTTTTT; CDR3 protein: CSVGGQANTGELFF
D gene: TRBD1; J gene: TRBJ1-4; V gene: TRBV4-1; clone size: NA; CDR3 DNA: TGCGCCAGCAGCCAAGGTAGGGGGCGGATACAGGAGGAAAAACTGTTTTTT; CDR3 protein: CASSQGRGRIQEEKLFF
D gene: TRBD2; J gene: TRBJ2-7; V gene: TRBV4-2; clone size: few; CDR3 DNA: TGTGCCAGCAGCCAAGACTTAGGCGGGGGATTATCCTACGAGCAGTACTTC; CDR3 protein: CASSQDLGGGLSYEQYF
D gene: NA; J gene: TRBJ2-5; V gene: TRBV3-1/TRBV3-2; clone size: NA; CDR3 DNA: TGTGCCAGCAGCCCCTCTTTCTCCGGGCGGGAGACCCAGTACTTC; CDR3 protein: CASSPSFSGRETQYF
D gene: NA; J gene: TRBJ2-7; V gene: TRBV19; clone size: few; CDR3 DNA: TGTGCCAGTAGTATAGGAGGCAGGGCCTCTGGTCGCGAGCAGTACTTC; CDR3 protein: CASSIGGRASGREQYF
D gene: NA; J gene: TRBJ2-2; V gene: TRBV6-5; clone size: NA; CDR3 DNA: TGTGCCAGCACCGGGACACCTACGAACACCGGGGAGCTGTTTTTT; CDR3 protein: CASTGTPTNTGELFF
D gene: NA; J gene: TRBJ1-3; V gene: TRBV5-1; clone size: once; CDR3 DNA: TGCGCCAGCAGTGGGGGGTATAATGGAAACACCATATATTTT; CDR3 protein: CASSGGYNGNTIYF
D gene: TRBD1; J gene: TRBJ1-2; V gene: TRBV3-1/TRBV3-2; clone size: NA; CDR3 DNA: TGTGCCAGCAGCCAAGGGGACAGGGGGAACTATGGCTACACCTTC; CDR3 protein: CASSQGDRGNYGYTF
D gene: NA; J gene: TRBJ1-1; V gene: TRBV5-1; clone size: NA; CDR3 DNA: TGCGCCAGCAGCTCCCAGCCGGGGGACACTGAAGCTTTCTTT; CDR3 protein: CASSSQPGDTEAFF
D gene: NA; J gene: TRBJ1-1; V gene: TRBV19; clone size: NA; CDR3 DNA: TGTGCCAGTACAAAAGGGGCATTTCCTCCGAACACTGAAGCTTTCTTT; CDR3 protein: CASTKGAFPPNTEAFF
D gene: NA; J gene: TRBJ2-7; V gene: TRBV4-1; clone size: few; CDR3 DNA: TGCGCCAGCAGCCTAAACCGTCGGACGGATGCTACCTACGAGCAGTACTTC; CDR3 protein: CASSLNRRTDATYEQYF
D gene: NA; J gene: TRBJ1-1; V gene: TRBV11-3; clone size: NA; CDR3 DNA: TGTGCCAGCAGCTTAAACCGGGCGGCTGAAGCTTTCTTT; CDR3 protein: CASSLNRAAEAFF
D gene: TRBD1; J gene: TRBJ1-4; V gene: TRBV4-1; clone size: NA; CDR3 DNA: TGCGCCAGCAGCCAGAGACCGGGACAGGGGCCAACTAATGAAAAACTGTTTTTT; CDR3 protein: CASSQRPGQGPTNEKLFF
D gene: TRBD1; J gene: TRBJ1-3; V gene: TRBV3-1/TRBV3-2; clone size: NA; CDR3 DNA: TGTGCCAGCAGCCAAACAGGGGGCTTCGGAAACACCATATATTTT; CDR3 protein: CASSQTGGFGNTIYF
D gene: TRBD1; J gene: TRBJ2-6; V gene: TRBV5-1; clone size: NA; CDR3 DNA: TGCGCCAGCAGCTGGACAGGGTCCGGGGCCAACGTCCTGACTTTC; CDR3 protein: CASSWTGSGANVLTF
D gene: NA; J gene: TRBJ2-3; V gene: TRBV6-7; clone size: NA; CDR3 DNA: TGTGCCAGCAGTTACGTAGTGGGGTCAGGAGGCACAGATACGCAGTATTTT; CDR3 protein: CASSYVVGSGGTDTQYF
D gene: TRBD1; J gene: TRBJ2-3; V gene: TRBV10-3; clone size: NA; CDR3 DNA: TGTGCCATCAGTGAGGGTGGTAGTGGGACAGGGAACACAGATACGCAGTATTTT; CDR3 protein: CAISEGGSGTGNTDTQYF
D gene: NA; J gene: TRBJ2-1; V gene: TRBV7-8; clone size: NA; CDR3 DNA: TGTGCCAGCAGCCCCTTACAGGGTATCTTTTACAATGAGCAGTTCTTC; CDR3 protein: CASSPLQGIFYNEQFF
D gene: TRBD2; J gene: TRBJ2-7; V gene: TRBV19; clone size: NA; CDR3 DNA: TGTGCCAGTAGTCCCGGGACTAGCGGGAGTTACGAGCAGTACTTC; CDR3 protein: CASSPGTSGSYEQYF
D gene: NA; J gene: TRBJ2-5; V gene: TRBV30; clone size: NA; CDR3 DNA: TGTGCCTGGAGTGTACAGCCAGGGGAAGAGACCCAGTACTTC; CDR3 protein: CAWSVQPGEETQYF
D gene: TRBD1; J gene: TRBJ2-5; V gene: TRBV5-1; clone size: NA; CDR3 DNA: TGCGCCAGCAGCTTGCTCCGGACAGGGGGCGGTGAGACCCAGTACTTC; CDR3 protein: CASSLLRTGGGETQYF
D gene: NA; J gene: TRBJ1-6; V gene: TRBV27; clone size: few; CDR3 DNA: TGTGCCAGCAGGGTCGGCGTAGGAATCGGTTCACCCCTCCACTTT; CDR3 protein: CASRVGVGIGSPLHF
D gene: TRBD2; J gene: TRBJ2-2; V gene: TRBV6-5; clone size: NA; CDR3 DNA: TGTGCCAGCATCGGGACTACAAACACCGGGGAGCTGTTTTTT; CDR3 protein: CASIGTTNTGELFF
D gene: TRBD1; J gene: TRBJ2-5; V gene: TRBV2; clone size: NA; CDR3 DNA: TGTGCCAGCACCCAGGAAGGGACAGGACAAGAGACCCAGTACTTC; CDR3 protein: CASTQEGTGQETQYF
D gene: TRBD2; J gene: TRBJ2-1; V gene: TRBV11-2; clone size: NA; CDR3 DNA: TGTGCCAGCAGCGTTGTAGGGACTAGGATCCATGAGCAGTTCTTC; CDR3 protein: CASSVVGTRIHEQFF
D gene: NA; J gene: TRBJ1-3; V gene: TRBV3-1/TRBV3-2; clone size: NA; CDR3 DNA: TGTGCCAGCAGCCACAGGCGCGGAAACACCATATATTTT; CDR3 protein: CASSHRRGNTIYF
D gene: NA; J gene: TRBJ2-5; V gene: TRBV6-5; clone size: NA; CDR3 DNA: TGTGCCAGCAGTTACTCGAGTAGCGGAGAGACCCAGTACTTC; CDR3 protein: CASSYSSSGETQYF
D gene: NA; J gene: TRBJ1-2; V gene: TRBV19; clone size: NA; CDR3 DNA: TGTGCCAGTAGTATAGCGGACAACTATAACTATGGCTACACCTTC; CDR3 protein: CASSIADNYNYGYTF
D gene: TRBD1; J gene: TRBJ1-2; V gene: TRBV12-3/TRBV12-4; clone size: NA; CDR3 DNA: TGTGCCAGCAGTGCCGACAGGGCCGGTGGCTACACCTTC; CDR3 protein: CASSADRAGGYTF
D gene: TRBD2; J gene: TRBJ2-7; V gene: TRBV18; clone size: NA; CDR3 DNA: TGTGCCAGCTCACCTTCTAGCGGGGGGGCCTCCGAGCAGTACTTC; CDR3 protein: CASSPSSGGASEQYF
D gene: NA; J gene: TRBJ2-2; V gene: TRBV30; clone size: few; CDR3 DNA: TGTGCCTGGAGTGTCGGTCACACCACCGGGGAGCTGTTTTTT; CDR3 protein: CAWSVGHTTGELFF
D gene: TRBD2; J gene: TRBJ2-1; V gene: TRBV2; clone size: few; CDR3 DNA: TGTGCCAGCAGGGTAACTAGCGGGGTTTGGAATGAGCAGTTCTTC; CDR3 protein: CASRVTSGVWNEQFF
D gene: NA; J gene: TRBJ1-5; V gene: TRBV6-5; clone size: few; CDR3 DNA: TGTGCCAGCAGCGGAGGACAGTATAGCAATCAGCCCCAGCATTTT; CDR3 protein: CASSGGQYSNQPQHF
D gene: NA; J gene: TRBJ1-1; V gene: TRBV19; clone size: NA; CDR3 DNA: TGTGCCAGTAGTATTTCGTGGGGCTTCGGTGAGGCCGCTTTCTTT; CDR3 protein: CASSISWGFGEAAFF